The rows below give T cell receptor beta chains drawn from one sample of a study of blood T cells in healthy people across ages. TCRdb re-called the 5' RACE reads through MiXCR, storing one row per CDR3 protein. The data hold about 970,000 distinct CDR3 sequences, with 51% observed a single time. Sequencing used blood. The receptors were gathered from a woman aged 60-75 years in good health. The CDR3 runs from the conserved cysteine through the conserved F or W.

J gene | CDR3 length | V gene | CDR3 protein
TRBJ2-7 | 17 | TRBV20-1 | CSASLPILALSSYEQYF
TRBJ2-3 | 17 | TRBV13 | CASSPRGTSGGGGTRYF
TRBJ2-1 | 18 | TRBV29-1 | CSAAGDLSGVRTYNEQFF
TRBJ2-5 | 16 | TRBV6-2/TRBV6-3 | CASSYLTVAGGETQYF
TRBJ2-3 | 16 | TRBV4-1 | CASSPLLAGVLDTQYF
TRBJ1-5 | 14 | TRBV6-6 | CASARGGGNQPQHF
TRBJ2-3 | 14 | TRBV20-1 | CSASLAIGPDTQYF
TRBJ2-1 | 16 | TRBV5-1 | CASSLSWAGGYNEQFF
TRBJ2-7 | 15 | TRBV15 | CATSRDPGSHYEQYF
TRBJ2-7 | 13 | TRBV20-1 | CSARDWDYNEQYF
TRBJ2-1 | 12 | TRBV3-1 | CASSDRGIEQFF
TRBJ1-1 | 13 | TRBV29-1 | CSVVRGHDGEAFF
TRBJ2-6 | 16 | TRBV7-3 | CASSSTPQARLSVLTF
TRBJ2-5 | 17 | TRBV14 | CASSQDGPSPPRETQYF
TRBJ1-5 | 16 | TRBV28 | CASSLLTGNYNQPQHF
TRBJ2-7 | 17 | TRBV7-2 | CASSLDNWSETSYEQYF
TRBJ2-5 | 14 | TRBV12-3/TRBV12-4 | CASSWSTGRETQYF
TRBJ2-7 | 14 | TRBV15 | CATSGGLVSYEQYF
TRBJ2-7 | 15 | TRBV5-1 | CASSLDFGRAYEQYF
TRBJ1-6 | 14 | TRBV9 | CASSSRRGHSPLHF